This T cell receptor beta chain was recorded in a study of OX40 agonist ivuxolimab in advanced cancers. Study-level background: Ivuxolimab, which targeted the costimulatory receptor OX40 (CD134), was an agonistic, fully human IgG2 monoclonal antibody. Intravenous ivuxolimab was administered to patients every 2 weeks at six dose levels: 0.01, 0.1, 0.3, 1.5, 3 and 10 mg/kg. Of the approximately 53 patients in dose escalation, approximately 20 had hepatocellular carcinoma, some 15 had melanoma, 9 had renal cell carcinoma and 9 had head and neck cancer. A male proportion of roughly 85% and a mean age of around 60 years, ranging from 23 to 79, were recorded for the dose-escalation cohort. Prior anti-PD-1, anti-PD-L1 or anti-CTLA-4 therapy was permitted, and checkpoint inhibitors had been received by 30% to 40% of dose-escalation patients. Three dose-escalation patients achieved partial responses, one with hepatocellular carcinoma and two with cutaneous melanoma. The point of sequencing TCRbeta in the periphery was to test whether ivuxolimab changed TCR sequence diversity and drove clonal T-cell expansion. The paper covers the monotherapy dose-escalation part of the phase I ivuxolimab trial, which included N ≈ 52 patients.

In regard to this clone: Which antigen it targets is not known. No base quality information exists; no much larger clone differs at one position.

Patients with a history of autoimmune disease or receiving systemic immunosuppression were excluded from the trial. Peripheral blood for TCR sequencing was collected from all dose cohorts at baseline, on cycle 4 day 1, and on cycle 7 day 1. The samples were taken from a phase I, first-in-human, multicenter, open-label dose-escalation trial of ivuxolimab. The trial enrolled adults with locally advanced or metastatic head and neck squamous cell, hepatocellular, melanoma or renal cell carcinoma. CD4+ and CD8+ T cells were sorted separately from peripheral blood before TCR sequencing. Study-wide findings and limitations: In the 0.1-3.0 mg/kg groups, partial responders were among the patients with the lowest normalized peripheral clonal expansion, particularly in CD8+ T cells. Clonal expansion of both CD4+ and CD8+ blood T cells was observed from baseline to week 6 at doses 0.1 to 3.0 mg/kg. Low levels of normalized T-cell clonal expansion were also seen in some patients who did not respond. After ivuxolimab, more expanded clones were found on average in CD8+ T cells than in CD4+ T cells. The antigen specificity of the peripheral T cells that underwent clonal expansion was not determined.

V has 1 base trimmed and J has 2 bases trimmed; junction bases matching no gene number 11. Via the germline V gene, CDR1 is SGHNT and CDR2 YENEEA. The CDR3 starts with the cysteine, ends with the phenylalanine, and has 18 residues. The retained sequence is limited to the CDR3, 54 bases, with the frame set at the first base. To sequence the TCRbeta CDR3 region, genomic DNA was isolated from the sorted cells. The immunoSEQ Assay was used to sequence the TCRbeta CDR3 regions. TCRdb re-hosts the immuneACCESS table, in-frame sequences only. Its copies lack some clones; in the studies checked, an unresolved V gene accounts for under half of them, and the cause for the rest is not known. Here the sample has tens of thousands of clones; around 93% occur a single time. The ten largest make up approximately 12% of the sample.

The chain is encoded by TRBV11-3 joined to TRBJ2-7, with 10 junctional bases fitting TRBD1. The input for sequencing was CD4+ or CD8+ T cells sorted from blood, taken in a trial of the OX40 agonist ivuxolimab. The TCR sequence derives from an adult with an advanced solid tumor such as melanoma, head and neck, liver or kidney cancer. The base sequence is TGTGCCAGCAGCTTAGTAGTGGGACAGGGGAGAAGGACCTACGAGCAGTACTTC. The resulting protein is CASSLVVGQGRRTYEQYF.